The T cell receptor beta chain under discussion was sequenced for a study of cytomegalovirus exposure and HLA in healthy donors. Worth noting for this clone: Its antigen is currently unknown.

Points from the study as a whole: Earlier findings revealed that most TCR beta V segments proved productive either about 87% or about 30% of the time.

PCR was performed using 60 Vbeta and 13 Jbeta primers. Only in-frame clones appear in the TCRdb table, and some are missing; sequencing was by immunoSEQ multiplex PCR. The data show about 190,000 clones, with roughly 83% seen just once and 1.2% held by the top ten. Germline assignment: CDR1 WNHNN and CDR2 SYGVQD (reference sequence). V lost 4 bases and J lost 2; bases outside the gene matches: 8. This CDR3 has 16 amino acids. Sequencing used PBMCs. The origin of this receptor is a boy aged 2 to 10 in good health and CMV-seronegative. This rearrangement joins TRBV10-1 to TRBJ1-2; TRBD1 matches at 9 bases. Here the CDR3 DNA reads TGCGCCAGCAGTGGTATGGGACAGGGTTTAAACTATGGCTACACCTTC. It encodes CASSGMGQGLNYGYTF.